The 5 T cell receptor beta chains given below trace back to one sample, sequenced in a study of blood T cell repertoires in COVID-19. Clones were sequenced by immunoSEQ multiplex PCR, and TCRdb holds only the in-frame ones, with some missing. The sample includes roughly 300,000 clones, roughly 89% of them seen just once. Sequencing input: peripheral blood. These receptors came from a woman in her twenties or thirties with COVID-19, enrolled during active disease.

The chain recombines TRBV6-6 with TRBJ1-2; D ambiguous. CDR1 is MNHNY, CDR2 SVGAGI, per germline (reference sequence). This CDR3 is 15 amino acids long. V was clipped by 0 bases and J by 8 bases, with 16 bases between them. CDR3 coding DNA: TGTGCCAGCAGTTACTCGGGTTCCGCGGCGTACGGCTACACCTTC. Protein sequence: CASSYSGSAAYGYTF.

The J gene is TRBJ1-1, the V gene TRBV5-1; a possible D gene is TRBD1 (6 bases). The germline gives CDR1 SGHRS, CDR2 YFSETQ. This CDR3 has 13 amino acids. V lost 0 bases and J 4 bases, leaving 7 bases between the germline ends. This CDR3 reads CASSLGTVTEAFF. The CDR3 DNA is TGCGCCAGCAGCTTGGGGACAGTCACTGAAGCTTTCTTT.

V is TRBV5-5 and J is TRBJ1-2, with 7 bases fitting TRBD1. The CDR3 covers 14 residues. In germline, CDR1 is SGHKS, CDR2 YYEKEE (reference sequence). V lost 4 bases to trimming and J lost 6 bases; unmatched junction nucleotides: 9. The CDR3 region is CASSHTGESDGYTF. CDR3 nucleotide sequence: TGTGCCAGCAGCCACACAGGGGAAAGCGATGGCTACACCTTC.

This chain links TRBV5-1 with TRBJ2-1; 8 bases align to TRBD2. Trimming removed 1 base from V and 2 bases from J; junction bases left unmatched: 2. The CDR3 has 15 residues. Per the germline V gene, CDR1 is SGHRS and CDR2 is YFSETQ. The CDR3 region is CASSLTSGTYNEQFF. The CDR3 DNA reads as TGCGCCAGCAGCTTGACTAGCGGAACCTACAATGAGCAGTTCTTC.

The chain is built from TRBV18 and TRBJ2-5, with 9 positions matching TRBD2. The length of the CDR3 is 15 residues. Germline lookup yields CDR1 KGHSH and CDR2 LQKENI. Unmatched junction bases numbered 6, after V lost 2 bases and J lost 5 bases. DNA of the CDR3: TGTGCCAGCTCACCAGGGCTAGCGGGGCTCGAGACCCAGTACTTC. Protein product: CASSPGLAGLETQYF.